The entry below describes one T cell receptor beta chain. Its antigen is unidentified. The sample comes from a study of shared clonotypes between healthy human individuals. Overall study results and limits: The study generally estimated greater richness for naive than memory subsets.

Measured with immunoSEQ multiplex PCR; TCRdb has only the in-frame clones, and not every one. The sample consists of approximately 640,000 clones, less than 95% of them appearing once. Sample: memory CD8+ T cells from PBMCs. Subset: CD45RO+ cells pooled with CCR7-negative TemRA cells. The sequence came from a man aged 18-30 years in good health. Some clones in this sample may be carry-over from other donors' samples.

This chain's CDR3 is CASSVGQTEQFF. The CDR3, as DNA: TGTGCCAGCAGCGTAGGGCAAACTGAGCAGTTCTTC. V and J are TRBV9 and TRBJ2-1, with D hard to call. The CDR3 consists of 12 residues. With 0 bases removed from V and 9 bases from J, the gap between germline ends came to 7 bases. CDR1 and CDR2 (germline): SGDLS, YYNGEE.